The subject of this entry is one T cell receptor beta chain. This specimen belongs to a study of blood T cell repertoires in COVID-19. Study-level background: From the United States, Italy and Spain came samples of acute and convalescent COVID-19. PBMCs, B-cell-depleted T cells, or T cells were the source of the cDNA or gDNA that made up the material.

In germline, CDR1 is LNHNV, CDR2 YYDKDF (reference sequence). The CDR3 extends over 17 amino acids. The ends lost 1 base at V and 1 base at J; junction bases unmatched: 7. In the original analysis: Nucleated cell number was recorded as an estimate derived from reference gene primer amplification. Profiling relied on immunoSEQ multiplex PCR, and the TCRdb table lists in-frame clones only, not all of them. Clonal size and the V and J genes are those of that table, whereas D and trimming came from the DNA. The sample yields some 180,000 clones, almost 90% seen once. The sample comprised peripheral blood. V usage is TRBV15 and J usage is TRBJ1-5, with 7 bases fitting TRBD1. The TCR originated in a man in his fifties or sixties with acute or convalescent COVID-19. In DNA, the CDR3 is TGTGCCACCAGCAGAGGGAGACAGGGTGGGAGCAATCAGCCCCAGCATTTT. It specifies CATSRGRQGGSNQPQHF.